The TCR beta chain described here comes from a study of T cell responses to AZD1222 COVID-19 vaccine. Unmatched junction bases numbered 0, after V lost 6 bases and J lost 7 bases. CDR1 and CDR2 from the germline V gene are LNHDA and SQIVND (reference sequence). The CDR3 is made up of 12 amino acids. Profiled with immunoSEQ multiplex PCR; TCRdb holds only in-frame clones, not every one. The sample has about 120,000 clones; about 86% are singletons. The V and J genes are TRBV19 and TRBJ1-6; 7 nucleotides line up with TRBD1. The source of this sequence is an adult in good health. Source: peripheral blood, taken on day 0 of AZD1222 vaccination. The CDR3 is CASRGQNSPLHF. CDR3 DNA: TGTGCCAGTAGGGGACAGAATTCACCCCTCCACTTT.